This T cell receptor (beta chain) was documented in a study of control samples from healthy donors and cancer patients. The length of the CDR3 is 12 residues. Deletions cut 1 base from V and 5 bases from J, with 5 bases between. The V gene's germline CDR1 is LGHNT and CDR2 FRNRAP. Sequencing used immunoSEQ multiplex PCR; TCRdb keeps in-frame clones, though not all of them. This sample carries some 150,000 clones, about 90% of them seen once, and the ten largest clones take 7.1%. This clone was observed a single time. The sequenced material came from blood. The rearrangement uses TRBV12-5 and TRBJ1-2; D remains ambiguous. The sequence came from a man between 18 and 35 years old in good health. CDR3 in DNA: TGTGCTAGTGGTTTGGCCTTTTATGGCTACACCTTC. This encodes CASGLAFYGYTF.